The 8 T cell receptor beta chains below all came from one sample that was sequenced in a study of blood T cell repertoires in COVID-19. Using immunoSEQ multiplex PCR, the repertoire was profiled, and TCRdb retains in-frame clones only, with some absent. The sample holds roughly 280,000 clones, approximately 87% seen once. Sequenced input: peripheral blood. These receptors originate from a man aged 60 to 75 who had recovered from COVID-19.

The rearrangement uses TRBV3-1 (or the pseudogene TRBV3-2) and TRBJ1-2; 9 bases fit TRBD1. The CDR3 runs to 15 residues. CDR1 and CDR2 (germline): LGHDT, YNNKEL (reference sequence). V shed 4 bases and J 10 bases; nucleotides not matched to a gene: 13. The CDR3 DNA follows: TGTGCCAGCAGCCGAATCAGGGGACAGGGTTATCACTACACCTTC. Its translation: CASSRIRGQGYHYTF.

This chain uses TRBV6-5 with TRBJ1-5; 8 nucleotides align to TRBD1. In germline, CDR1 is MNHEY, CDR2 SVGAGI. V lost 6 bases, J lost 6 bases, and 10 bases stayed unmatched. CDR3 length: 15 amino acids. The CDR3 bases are TGTGCCAGCAGCGAGCGGACAGGGTACAGTCAGCCCCAGCATTTT. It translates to CASSERTGYSQPQHF.

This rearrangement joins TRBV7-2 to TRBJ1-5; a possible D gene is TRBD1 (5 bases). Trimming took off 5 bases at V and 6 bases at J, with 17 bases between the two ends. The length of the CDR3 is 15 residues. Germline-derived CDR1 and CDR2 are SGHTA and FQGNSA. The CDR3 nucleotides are TGTGCCAGCAGCCTCCCAAGACAGACGGGTCAGCCCCAGCATTTT. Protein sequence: CASSLPRQTGQPQHF.

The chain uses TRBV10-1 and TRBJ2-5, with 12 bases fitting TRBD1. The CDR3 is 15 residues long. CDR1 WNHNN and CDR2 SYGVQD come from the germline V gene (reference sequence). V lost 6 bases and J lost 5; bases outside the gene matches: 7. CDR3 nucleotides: TGCGCCAGCAGGAGGGACAGGGGGCCGGGGGAGACCCAGTACTTC. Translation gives CASRRDRGPGETQYF.

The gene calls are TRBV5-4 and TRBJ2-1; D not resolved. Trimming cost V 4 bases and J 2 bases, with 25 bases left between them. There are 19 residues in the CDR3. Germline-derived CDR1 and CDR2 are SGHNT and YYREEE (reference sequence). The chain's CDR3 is CASSPSATGPPRAYNEQFF. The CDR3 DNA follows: TGTGCCAGCAGCCCGTCTGCAACTGGTCCACCTAGAGCCTACAATGAGCAGTTCTTC.

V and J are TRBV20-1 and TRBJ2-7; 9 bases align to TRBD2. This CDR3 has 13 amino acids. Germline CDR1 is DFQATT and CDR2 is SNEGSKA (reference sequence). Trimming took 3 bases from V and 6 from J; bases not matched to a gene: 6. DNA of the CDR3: TGCAGTGCTAGTAGCGGGAGAGTTGGCGAGCAGTACTTC. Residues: CSASSGRVGEQYF.

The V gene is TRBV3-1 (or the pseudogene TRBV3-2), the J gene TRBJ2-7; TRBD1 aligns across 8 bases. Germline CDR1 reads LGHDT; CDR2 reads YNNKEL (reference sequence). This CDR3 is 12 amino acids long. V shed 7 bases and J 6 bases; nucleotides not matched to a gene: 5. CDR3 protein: CASTRGTGEQYF. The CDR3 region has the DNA TGTGCCAGCACCCGGGGGACAGGCGAGCAGTACTTC.

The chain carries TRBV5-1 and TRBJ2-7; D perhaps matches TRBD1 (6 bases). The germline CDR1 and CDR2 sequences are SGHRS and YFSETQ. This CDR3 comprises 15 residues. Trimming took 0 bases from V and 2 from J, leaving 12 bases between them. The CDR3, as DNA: TGCGCCAGCAGCTTGGAGACAGGATCTGCCTACGAGCAGTACTTC. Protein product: CASSLETGSAYEQYF. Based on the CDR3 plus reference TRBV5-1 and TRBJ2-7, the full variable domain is KAGVTQTPRYLIKTRGQQVTLSCSPISGHRSVSWYQQTPGQGLQFLFEYFSETQRNKGNFPGRFSGRQFSNSRSEMNVSTLELGDSALYLCASSLETGSAYEQYFGPGTRLTVT.